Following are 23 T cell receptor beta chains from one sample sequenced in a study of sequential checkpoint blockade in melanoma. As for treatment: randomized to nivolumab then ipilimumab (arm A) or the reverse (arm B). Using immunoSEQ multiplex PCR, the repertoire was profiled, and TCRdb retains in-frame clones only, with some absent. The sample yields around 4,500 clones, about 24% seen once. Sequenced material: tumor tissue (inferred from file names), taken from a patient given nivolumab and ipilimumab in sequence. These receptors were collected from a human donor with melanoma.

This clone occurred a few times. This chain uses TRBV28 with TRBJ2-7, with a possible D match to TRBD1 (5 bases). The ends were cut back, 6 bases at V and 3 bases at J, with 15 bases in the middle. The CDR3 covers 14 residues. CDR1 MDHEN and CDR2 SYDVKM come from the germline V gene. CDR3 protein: CASSRQGASYEQYF. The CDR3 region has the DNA TGTGCCAGCAGCCGGCAAGGGGCGAGCTACGAGCAGTACTTC.

Here the CDR3 reads CASSMQRGATDTQYF. Written as DNA, the CDR3 is TGTGCCAGCAGCATGCAACGGGGCGCCACAGATACGCAGTATTTT. This chain links TRBV11-3 with TRBJ2-3; possibly TRBD1 or TRBD2 for D (5 bases each). Trimming pared 5 bases from V and 2 bases from J, leaving 14 bases between. Germline CDR1 reads SGHNT; CDR2 reads YENEEA. There are 15 residues in the CDR3.

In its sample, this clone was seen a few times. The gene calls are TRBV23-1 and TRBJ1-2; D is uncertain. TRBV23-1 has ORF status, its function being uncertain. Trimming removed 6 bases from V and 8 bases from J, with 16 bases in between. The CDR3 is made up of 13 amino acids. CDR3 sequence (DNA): TGCGCCAGCAGCTTGGAGATTGCGGGGGGCTACACCTTC. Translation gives CASSLEIAGGYTF.

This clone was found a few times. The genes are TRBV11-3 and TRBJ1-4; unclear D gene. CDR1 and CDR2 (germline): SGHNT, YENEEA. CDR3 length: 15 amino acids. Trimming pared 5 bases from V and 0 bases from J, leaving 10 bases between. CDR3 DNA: TGTGCCAGCAGCGCCGCCCTCGCAACTAATGAAAAACTGTTTTTT. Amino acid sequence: CASSAALATNEKLFF.

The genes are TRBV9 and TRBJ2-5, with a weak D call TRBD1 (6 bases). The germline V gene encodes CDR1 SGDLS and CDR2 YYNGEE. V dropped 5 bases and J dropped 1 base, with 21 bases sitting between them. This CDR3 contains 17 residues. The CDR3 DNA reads TGTGCCAGCAGTGAAGGAAGCGCAGGGGTTCTCCAAGAGACCCAGTACTTC. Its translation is CASSEGSAGVLQETQYF.

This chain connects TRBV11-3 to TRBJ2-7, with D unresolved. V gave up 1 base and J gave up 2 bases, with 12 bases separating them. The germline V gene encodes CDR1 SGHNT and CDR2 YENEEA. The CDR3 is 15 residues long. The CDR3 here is CASSLVSGIPYEQYF. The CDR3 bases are TGTGCCAGCAGCTTAGTATCTGGGATTCCCTACGAGCAGTACTTC.

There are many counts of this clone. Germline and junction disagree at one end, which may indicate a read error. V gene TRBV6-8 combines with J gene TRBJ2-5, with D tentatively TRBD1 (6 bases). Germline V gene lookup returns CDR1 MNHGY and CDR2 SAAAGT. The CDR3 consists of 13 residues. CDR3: CAISGGPGETQYF. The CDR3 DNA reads TGTGCCATCAGTGGGGGCCCAGGAGAGACCCAGTACTTC.

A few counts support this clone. CDR3 loop: CASSLGQGLSGEQFF. Written as DNA, the CDR3 is TGTGCCAGCAGCCTGGGACAGGGTCTCTCCGGTGAGCAGTTCTTC. J is TRBJ2-1 and V is TRBV11-3, with TRBD1 matching 9 bases. The CDR3 sequence is 15 residues long. Germline values: CDR1 SGHNT, CDR2 YENEEA. The V gene end was trimmed by 5 bases and the J gene end by 9 bases; junction bases not matched to a gene: 11.

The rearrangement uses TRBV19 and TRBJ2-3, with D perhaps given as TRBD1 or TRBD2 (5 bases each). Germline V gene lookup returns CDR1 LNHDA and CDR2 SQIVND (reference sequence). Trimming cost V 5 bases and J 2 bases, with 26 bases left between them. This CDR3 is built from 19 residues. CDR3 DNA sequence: TGTGCCAGTAGTTACACCGGGACCCAATTTTCACAACCCACAGATACGCAGTATTTT. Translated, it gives CASSYTGTQFSQPTDTQYF.

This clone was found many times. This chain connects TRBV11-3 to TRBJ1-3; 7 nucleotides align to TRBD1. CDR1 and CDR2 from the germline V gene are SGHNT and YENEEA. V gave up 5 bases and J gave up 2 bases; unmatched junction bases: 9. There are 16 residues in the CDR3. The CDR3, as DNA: TGTGCCAGCAGCGACCCATCACAGGGGACTGGAAACACCATATATTTT. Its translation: CASSDPSQGTGNTIYF. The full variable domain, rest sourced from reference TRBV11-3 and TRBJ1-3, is EAGVVQSPRYKIIEKKQPVAFWCNPISGHNTLYWYLQNLGQGPELLIRYENEEAVDDSQLPKDRFSAERLKGVDSTLKIQPAELGDSAVYLCASSDPSQGTGNTIYFGEGSWLTVV.

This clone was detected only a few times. The CDR3 loop reads CASRRGTSGWRGETQYF. CDR3 DNA sequence: TGTGCCAGCAGGCGCGGGACTAGCGGGTGGAGGGGAGAGACCCAGTACTTC. The gene calls are TRBV6-8 and TRBJ2-5, with 12 bases matching TRBD2. With V trimmed by 6 bases and J by 4 bases, 12 bases remained unmatched. Germline CDR1 reads MNHGY; CDR2 reads SAAAGT. This CDR3 is built from 17 residues.

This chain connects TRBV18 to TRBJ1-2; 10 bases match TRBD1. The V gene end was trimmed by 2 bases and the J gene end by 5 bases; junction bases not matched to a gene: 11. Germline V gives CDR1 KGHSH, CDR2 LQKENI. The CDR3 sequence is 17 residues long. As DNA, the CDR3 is TGTGCCAGCTCACCAACCGGAACCGGGACAGGGGTATATGGCTACACCTTC. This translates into CASSPTGTGTGVYGYTF.

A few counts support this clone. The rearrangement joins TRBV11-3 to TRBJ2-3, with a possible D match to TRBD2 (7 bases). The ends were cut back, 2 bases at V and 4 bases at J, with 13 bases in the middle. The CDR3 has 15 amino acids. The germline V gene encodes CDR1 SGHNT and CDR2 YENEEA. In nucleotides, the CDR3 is TGTGCCAGCAGCTTAAAGGGGGGGTCCGCAGATACGCAGTATTTT. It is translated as CASSLKGGSADTQYF. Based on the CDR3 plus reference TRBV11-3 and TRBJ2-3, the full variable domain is EAGVVQSPRYKIIEKKQPVAFWCNPISGHNTLYWYLQNLGQGPELLIRYENEEAVDDSQLPKDRFSAERLKGVDSTLKIQPAELGDSAVYLCASSLKGGSADTQYFGPGTRLTVL.

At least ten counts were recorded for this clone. The CDR3 nucleotides read TGTGCCAGCAGCACCTCAGCAACGTCGGAGACCCAGTACTTC. Translating it yields CASSTSATSETQYF. The chain carries TRBV11-3 and TRBJ2-5; D ambiguous. V was pared by 5 bases and J by 5 bases, with 15 bases between. Germline values: CDR1 SGHNT, CDR2 YENEEA. This CDR3 has 14 amino acids.

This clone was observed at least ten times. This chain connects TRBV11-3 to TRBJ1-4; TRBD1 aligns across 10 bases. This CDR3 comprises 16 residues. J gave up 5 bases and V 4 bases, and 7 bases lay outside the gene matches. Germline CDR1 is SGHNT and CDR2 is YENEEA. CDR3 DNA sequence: TGTGCCAGCAGCTCGACAGGGGGCAACGTCAATGAAAAACTGTTTTTT. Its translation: CASSSTGGNVNEKLFF.

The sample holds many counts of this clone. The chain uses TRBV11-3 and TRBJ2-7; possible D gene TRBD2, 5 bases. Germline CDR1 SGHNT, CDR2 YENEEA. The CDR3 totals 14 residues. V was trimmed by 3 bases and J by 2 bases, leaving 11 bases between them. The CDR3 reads CASSFRWGAYEQYF. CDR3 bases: TGTGCCAGCAGCTTTAGGTGGGGAGCCTACGAGCAGTACTTC.

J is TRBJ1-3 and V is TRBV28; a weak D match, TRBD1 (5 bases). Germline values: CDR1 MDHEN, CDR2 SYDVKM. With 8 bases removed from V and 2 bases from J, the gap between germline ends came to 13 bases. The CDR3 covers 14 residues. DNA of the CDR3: TGTGCCAGCTCAGACAGTTTCACTGGAAACACCATATATTTT. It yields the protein CASSDSFTGNTIYF.

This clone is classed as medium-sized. This chain's CDR3 is CASSPLPLTSGATDTQYF. The CDR3 DNA follows: TGTGCCAGCAGCCCTTTACCCCTGACTAGCGGGGCAACAGATACGCAGTATTTT. V usage is TRBV11-3 and J usage is TRBJ2-3, with TRBD2 matching over 11 bases. V gave up 5 bases and J gave up 3 bases; unmatched junction bases: 13. In germline, CDR1 is SGHNT, CDR2 YENEEA. The CDR3 totals 18 residues. The variable domain in full, completed from reference TRBV11-3 and TRBJ2-3, reads EAGVVQSPRYKIIEKKQPVAFWCNPISGHNTLYWYLQNLGQGPELLIRYENEEAVDDSQLPKDRFSAERLKGVDSTLKIQPAELGDSAVYLCASSPLPLTSGATDTQYFGPGTRLTVL.

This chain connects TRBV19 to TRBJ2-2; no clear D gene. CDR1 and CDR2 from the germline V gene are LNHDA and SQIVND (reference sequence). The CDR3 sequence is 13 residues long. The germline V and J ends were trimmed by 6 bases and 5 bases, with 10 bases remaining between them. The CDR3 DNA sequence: TGTGCCAGTAGGAGACTCTCAACCGGGGAGCTGTTTTTT. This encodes CASRRLSTGELFF.

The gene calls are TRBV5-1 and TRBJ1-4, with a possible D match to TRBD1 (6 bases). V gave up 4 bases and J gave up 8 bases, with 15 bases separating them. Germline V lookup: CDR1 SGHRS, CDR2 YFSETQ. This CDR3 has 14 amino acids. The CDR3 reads CASSLQGQTEKLFF. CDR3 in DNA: TGCGCCAGCAGCCTCCAAGGACAGACAGAAAAACTGTTTTTT.

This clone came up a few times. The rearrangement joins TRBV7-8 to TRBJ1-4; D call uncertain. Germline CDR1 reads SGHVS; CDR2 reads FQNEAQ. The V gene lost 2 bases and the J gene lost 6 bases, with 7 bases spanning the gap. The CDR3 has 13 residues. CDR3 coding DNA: TGTGCCAGCAGCTTAACCCAGGATGAAAAACTGTTTTTT. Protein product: CASSLTQDEKLFF.

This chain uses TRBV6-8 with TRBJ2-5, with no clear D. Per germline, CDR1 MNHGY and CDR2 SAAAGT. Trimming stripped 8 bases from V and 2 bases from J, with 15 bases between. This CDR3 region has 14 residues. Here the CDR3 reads CASARWFPQETQYF. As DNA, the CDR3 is TGTGCCAGCGCGCGGTGGTTTCCACAAGAGACCCAGTACTTC.

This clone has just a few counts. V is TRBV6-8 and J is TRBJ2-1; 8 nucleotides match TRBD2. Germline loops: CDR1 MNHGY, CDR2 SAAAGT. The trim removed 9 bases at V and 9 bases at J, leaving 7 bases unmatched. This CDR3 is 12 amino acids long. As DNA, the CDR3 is TGTGCCAGTCAAGCGGGAGAGTTTGAGCAGTTCTTC. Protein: CASQAGEFEQFF.